This is a list of T cell receptor beta chains from one sample in a study of blood T cells in healthy people across ages. TCRdb reanalysed the 5' RACE reads using MiXCR and keeps one entry per CDR3 protein. Among around 1,900,000 distinct CDR3 sequences listed, about 39% were seen once. Material for sequencing was blood. Source of these receptors: a human donor in good health. Each CDR3 is given without its conserved first and last residue. The order of the fields is J gene, V gene, CDR3 protein.

J: TRBJ1-1; V: TRBV7-8; CDR3: ASGQGRNTEAF
J: TRBJ2-5; V: TRBV29-1; CDR3: SVEGTRFNEQY
J: TRBJ2-7; V: TRBV5-1; CDR3: AGSLTVLPYEQY
J: TRBJ2-3; V: TRBV12-3/TRBV12-4; CDR3: ASSLEPRGADTQY
J: TRBJ2-1; V: TRBV20-1; CDR3: SAQRGVAYNEQF
J: TRBJ2-4; V: TRBV20-1; CDR3: SARGLDAWEQY
J: TRBJ2-6; V: TRBV7-6; CDR3: ATRLTPGANVLT
J: TRBJ2-4; V: TRBV5-1; CDR3: ASSLGIGTAKNIQY
J: TRBJ2-2; V: TRBV7-9; CDR3: ASSFGRNTGELF
J: TRBJ2-2; V: TRBV6-2/TRBV6-3; CDR3: ASSYDSSLGERF
J: TRBJ2-6; V: TRBV28; CDR3: GVSPSGVLSGADVLT
J: TRBJ2-7; V: TRBV24-1; CDR3: ATSDAGSEQY
J: TRBJ1-2; V: TRBV14; CDR3: ASSKSTGEYGYT
J: TRBJ2-5; V: TRBV29-1; CDR3: SVGVAGRGTQY
J: TRBJ2-3; V: TRBV12-3/TRBV12-4; CDR3: ASTPTGGADTQY
J: TRBJ2-5; V: TRBV2; CDR3: ASSEAWTGGQETQY
J: TRBJ2-7; V: TRBV12-3/TRBV12-4; CDR3: ASSPDRYTSEQY
J: TRBJ2-5; V: TRBV3-1; CDR3: ASSPTTGQMY
J: TRBJ2-1; V: TRBV7-2; CDR3: ASSLGAGWYNEQF
J: TRBJ2-7; V: TRBV12-3/TRBV12-4; CDR3: ASNGGRSYEQY
J: TRBJ1-2; V: TRBV20-1; CDR3: SARDLGTDGYT
J: TRBJ2-1; V: TRBV24-1; CDR3: ATSEHDKYNEQF
J: TRBJ1-6; V: TRBV6-8; CDR3: ASHTSIPRERSNSPLH
J: TRBJ1-4; V: TRBV20-1; CDR3: SARLQGSNEKLF
J: TRBJ1-2; V: TRBV2; CDR3: ASGGGFYGYT
J: TRBJ2-1; V: TRBV11-1; CDR3: ASSSPGQGANEQF
J: TRBJ1-2; V: TRBV28; CDR3: ASRPGQSYGYT
J: TRBJ1-1; V: TRBV5-1; CDR3: ASSLKGADTEAF
J: TRBJ1-1; V: TRBV11-1; CDR3: ASSFNRRATNTEAF
J: TRBJ1-2; V: TRBV5-1; CDR3: ASKHAQGATIFST
J: TRBJ2-3; V: TRBV20-1; CDR3: SAKSGTGGADTQY
J: TRBJ2-7; V: TRBV4-1; CDR3: ASSPQGGLSYEQY
J: TRBJ1-1; V: TRBV27; CDR3: ASSPYRGISDTEAF
J: TRBJ1-2; V: TRBV7-9; CDR3: ASSLDGRGWNGYT
J: TRBJ2-3; V: TRBV15; CDR3: ATSGEASEGAGDTQY
J: TRBJ2-7; V: TRBV12-3/TRBV12-4; CDR3: ASSPLGQGQYEQY
J: TRBJ1-4; V: TRBV2; CDR3: ASSAGTGEVKLF
J: TRBJ2-3; V: TRBV12-5; CDR3: ASALGAGLTDTQY
J: TRBJ1-6; V: TRBV18; CDR3: ASSLPTGVNYNSPLH
J: TRBJ2-1; V: TRBV5-5; CDR3: ASVGRLAEDNEQF
J: TRBJ1-4; V: TRBV3-1; CDR3: ASSPLNRGDEKLF
J: NA; V: TRBV7-2; CDR3: ASSLLVGQTLAGEQY
J: TRBJ1-2; V: TRBV6-5; CDR3: ASSRTSQGYT
J: TRBJ1-2; V: TRBV6-1; CDR3: ASQSGTGYYGYT
J: TRBJ1-5; V: TRBV3-1; CDR3: ASSQDGYSNQPQH